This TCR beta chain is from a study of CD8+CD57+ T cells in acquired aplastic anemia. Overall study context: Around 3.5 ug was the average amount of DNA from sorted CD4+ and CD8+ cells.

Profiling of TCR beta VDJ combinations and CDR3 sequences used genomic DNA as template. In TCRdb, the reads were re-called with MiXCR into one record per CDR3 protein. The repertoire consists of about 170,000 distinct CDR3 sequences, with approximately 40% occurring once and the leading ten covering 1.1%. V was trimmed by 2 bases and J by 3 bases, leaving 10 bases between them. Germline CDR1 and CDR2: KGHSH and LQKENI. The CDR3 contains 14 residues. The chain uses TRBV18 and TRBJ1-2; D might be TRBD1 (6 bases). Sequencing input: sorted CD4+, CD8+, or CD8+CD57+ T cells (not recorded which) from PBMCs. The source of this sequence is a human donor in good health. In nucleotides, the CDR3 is TGTGCCAGCTCACCAAGGTCAGGGGACTATGGCTACACCTTC. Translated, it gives CASSPRSGDYGYTF. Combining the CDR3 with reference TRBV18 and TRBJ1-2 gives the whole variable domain NAGVMQNPRHLVRRRGQEARLRCSPMKGHSHVYWYRQLPEEGLKFMVYLQKENIIDESGMPKERFSAEFPKEGPSILRIQQVVRGDSAAYFCASSPRSGDYGYTFGSGTRLTVV.